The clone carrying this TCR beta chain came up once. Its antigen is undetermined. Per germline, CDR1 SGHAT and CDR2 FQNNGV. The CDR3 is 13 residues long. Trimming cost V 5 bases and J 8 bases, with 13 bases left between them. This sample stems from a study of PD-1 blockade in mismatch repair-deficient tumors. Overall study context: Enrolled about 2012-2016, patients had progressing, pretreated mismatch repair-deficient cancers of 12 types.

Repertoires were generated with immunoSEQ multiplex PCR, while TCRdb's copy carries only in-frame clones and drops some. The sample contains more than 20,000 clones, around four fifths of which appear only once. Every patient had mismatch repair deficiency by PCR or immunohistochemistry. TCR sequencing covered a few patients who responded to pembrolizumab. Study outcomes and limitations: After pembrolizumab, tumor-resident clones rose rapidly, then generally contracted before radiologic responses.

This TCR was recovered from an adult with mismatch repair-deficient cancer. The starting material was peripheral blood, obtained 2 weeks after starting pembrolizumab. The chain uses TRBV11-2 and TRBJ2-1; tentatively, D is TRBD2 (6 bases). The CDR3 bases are TGTGCCAGCAGCCCCCGCAGGGACTATGAGCAGTTCTTC. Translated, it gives CASSPRRDYEQFF.